One T cell receptor beta chain is described in this entry. The antigen remains undetermined. V lost 1 base and J lost 4, with 13 bases in between. CDR1 SGHRS and CDR2 YFSETQ come from the germline V gene. The CDR3 spans 15 residues. This sample is drawn from a study of T cells in localized non-small cell lung cancer. Study-wide results and limits: Longer overall survival accompanied higher blood T cell density.

Data came from immunoSEQ multiplex PCR; TCRdb stores just in-frame clones and leaves some out. The table shows tens of thousands of clones, with about nine tenths occurring only once. The chain links TRBV5-1 to TRBJ2-3; D is undetermined. The sequencing here drew on peripheral blood, taken before any cancer treatment. This TCR was sampled from a male donor aged 60 or older with stage III squamous cell lung carcinoma. The CDR3 protein is CASSLRARKADTQYF. In DNA, the CDR3 is TGCGCCAGCAGCTTGAGGGCCAGGAAGGCAGATACGCAGTATTTT.